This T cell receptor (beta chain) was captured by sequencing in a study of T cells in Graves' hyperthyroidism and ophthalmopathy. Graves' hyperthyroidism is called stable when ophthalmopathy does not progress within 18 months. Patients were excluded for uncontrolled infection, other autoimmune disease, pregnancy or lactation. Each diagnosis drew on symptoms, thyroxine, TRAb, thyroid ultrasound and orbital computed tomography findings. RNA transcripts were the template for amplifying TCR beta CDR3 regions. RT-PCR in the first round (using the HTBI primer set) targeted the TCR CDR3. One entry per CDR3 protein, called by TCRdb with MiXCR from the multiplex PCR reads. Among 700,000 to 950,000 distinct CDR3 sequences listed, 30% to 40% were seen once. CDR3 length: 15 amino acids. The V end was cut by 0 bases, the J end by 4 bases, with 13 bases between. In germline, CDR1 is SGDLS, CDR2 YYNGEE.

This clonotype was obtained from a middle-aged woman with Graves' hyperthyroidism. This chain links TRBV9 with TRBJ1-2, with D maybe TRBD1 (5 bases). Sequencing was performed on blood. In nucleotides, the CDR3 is TGTGCCAGCAGCGTAGGTGCAGGGTCGGGCTATGGCTACACCTTC. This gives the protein CASSVGAGSGYGYTF.